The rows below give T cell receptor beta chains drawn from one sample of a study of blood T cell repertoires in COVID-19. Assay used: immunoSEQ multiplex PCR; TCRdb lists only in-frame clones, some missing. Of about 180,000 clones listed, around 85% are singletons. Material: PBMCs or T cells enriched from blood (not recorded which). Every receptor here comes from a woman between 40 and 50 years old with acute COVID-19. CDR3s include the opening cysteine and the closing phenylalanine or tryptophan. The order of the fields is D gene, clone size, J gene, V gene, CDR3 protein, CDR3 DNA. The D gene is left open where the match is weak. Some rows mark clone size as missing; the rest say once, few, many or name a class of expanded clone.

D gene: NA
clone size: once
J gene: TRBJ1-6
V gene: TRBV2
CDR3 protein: CASRNRVRGNSPLHF
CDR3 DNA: TGTGCCAGCAGAAACAGGGTTAGGGGCAATTCACCCCTCCACTTT

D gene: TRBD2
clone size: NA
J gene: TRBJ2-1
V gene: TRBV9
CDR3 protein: CASSLADSGLAAYNEQFF
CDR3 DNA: TGTGCCAGCAGCTTGGCGGATAGCGGACTAGCCGCCTACAATGAGCAGTTCTTC

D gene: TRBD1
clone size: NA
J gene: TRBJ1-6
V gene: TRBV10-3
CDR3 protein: CAISGTGAYSPLHF
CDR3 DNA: TGTGCCATCAGTGGGACAGGGGCCTATTCACCCCTCCACTTT

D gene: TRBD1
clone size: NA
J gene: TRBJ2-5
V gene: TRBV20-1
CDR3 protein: CSASGQGRQETQYF
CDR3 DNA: TGCAGTGCCAGTGGACAGGGGCGCCAAGAGACCCAGTACTTC

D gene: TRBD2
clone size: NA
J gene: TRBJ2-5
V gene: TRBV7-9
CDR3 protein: CASSLSGTSGRGETQYF
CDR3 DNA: TGTGCCAGCAGCCTATCAGGGACTAGCGGGAGGGGAGAGACCCAGTACTTC

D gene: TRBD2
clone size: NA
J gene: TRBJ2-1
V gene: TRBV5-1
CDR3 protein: CASTRGNNEQFF
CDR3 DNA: TGCGCCAGCACGCGGGGGAACAATGAGCAGTTCTTC

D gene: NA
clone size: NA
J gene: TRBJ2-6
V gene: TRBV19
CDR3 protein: CASSEPRGAGANVLTF
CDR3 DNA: TGTGCCAGTAGTGAGCCTAGAGGTGCTGGGGCCAACGTCCTGACTTTC

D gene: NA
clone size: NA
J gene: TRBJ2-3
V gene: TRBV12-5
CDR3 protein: CASVRGNTDTQYF
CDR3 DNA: TGTGCTAGTGTACGGGGGAACACAGATACGCAGTATTTT

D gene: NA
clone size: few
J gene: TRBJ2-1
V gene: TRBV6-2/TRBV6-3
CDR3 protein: CASSYGQGNSYNEQFF
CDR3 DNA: TGTGCCAGCAGTTACGGGCAGGGGAACTCCTACAATGAGCAGTTCTTC

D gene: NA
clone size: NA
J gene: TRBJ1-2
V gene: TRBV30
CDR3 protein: CAWSKEEMTDSLYGYTF
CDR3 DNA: TGTGCCTGGAGTAAAGAGGAAATGACGGACAGCCTCTATGGCTACACCTTC

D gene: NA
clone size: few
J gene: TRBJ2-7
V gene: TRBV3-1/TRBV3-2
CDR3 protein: CASKEGWASTGDEQYF
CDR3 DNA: TGTGCCAGCAAGGAAGGCTGGGCGTCGACCGGGGACGAGCAGTACTTC

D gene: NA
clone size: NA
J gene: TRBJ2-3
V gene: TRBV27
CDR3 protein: CASSFPAGTQYF
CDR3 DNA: TGTGCCAGCAGTTTCCCCGCCGGTACGCAGTATTTT

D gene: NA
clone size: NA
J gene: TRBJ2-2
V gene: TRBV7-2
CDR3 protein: CASSDMPFYGELFF
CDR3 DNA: TGTGCCAGCAGCGACATGCCCTTCTACGGGGAGCTGTTTTTT

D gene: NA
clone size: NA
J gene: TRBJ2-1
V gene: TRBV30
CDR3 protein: CAWSPGLLGIRNEQFF
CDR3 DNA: TGTGCCTGGAGTCCAGGGCTCCTTGGAATACGCAATGAGCAGTTCTTC

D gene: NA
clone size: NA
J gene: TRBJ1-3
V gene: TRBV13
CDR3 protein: CASSSALDRQTGNTIYF
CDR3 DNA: TGTGCCAGCAGTTCGGCCCTTGACAGGCAAACGGGAAACACCATATATTTT